This T cell receptor (beta chain) was identified during a study of shared clonotypes between healthy human individuals (TCRdb year 2020). Context from the whole study: A couple of women and a few men aged 18 to 49 years were included in the cohort. Leukapheresis yielded between about 0.94 and 8.9 billion PBMCs per donor. The study deeply sequenced blood TCR repertoires of 5 or 6 healthy adults to estimate repertoire size and the extent of clonotype sharing between individuals. For each donor, CD4 naive and CD4 memory were each given three plates, CD8 naive was given two plates, and CD8 memory was given one plate. To increase sequencing depth and limit assay-specific biases, different laboratories used diverse techniques to prepare libraries and sequence TCR repertoires.

What the work shows at the level of the full study, not this receptor alone: Because the study included a small number of donors, the genetic and exposure-history diversity represented was limited. Only blood was sampled, and tissue TCR repertoires likely differ from those in blood. Naive subsets generally had larger estimated clonotype richness than memory subsets did. Even with the large sequencing depth, rarefaction of the sorted-subset datasets indicated that sequencing was incomplete. Roughly 5.2% of naive CD4, more than 3% of naive CD8, about 2.4% of memory CD4, and about 0.4% of memory CD8 clonotypes were shared across four donors. Compared with non-shared clonotypes, the clonotypes found in all four sorted-subset donors had higher generation probabilities. Pairwise subsampling indicated that sequencing depth was expected to affect the degree of clonotype sharing among donors.

Notes on this clone: Its cognate antigen has yet to be identified. Base qualities are not at hand, and no much larger clone is one base apart.

TCR CDR3 regions were amplified from genomic DNA by multiplex PCR using the deep immunoSEQ assay. For each cell subset, the extracted genomic DNA was distributed evenly across all wells of several immunoSEQ 96-well plates, and each plate served as one replicate. For sorted subsets, about 220 ng of genomic DNA, equivalent to 25,000 to 35,000 T cell genomes, went into each replicate PCR. Purified libraries were measured with a Qubit 3.0 fluorometer, size-checked on a Bioanalyzer 2100, and measured again with the KAPA Library Quantification kit. Each immunoSEQ 96-well plate was sequenced on its own single-read 150-cycle Illumina NextSeq 550 flow cell. For the original study's pipeline: Because the immunoSEQ output included only junctional sequences and no quality scores, the filtering could not be the same as the filtering used for full-length reads. Sequences were annotated with PyIR, a Python wrapper for IgBLAST v1.9, and V/J genes and CDR3 were assigned using IMGT germline references. Reads were removed for weak V/J assignments (E-value above 1e-6), missing CDR3, stop codons, out-of-frame junctions, or ambiguous translated residues. V3J clonotypes were defined as sequences sharing the same inferred V gene, J gene, and CDR3 amino acid sequence. Percentage overlap between repertoires was calculated by dividing the number of shared unique clonotypes by the size of the smaller repertoire. RTK rarefaction, the Chao1 estimator, and Recon v2.1 estimates of unobserved clonotypes were used to assess repertoire richness. For all TCRbeta clonotypes obtained by the gDNA method from four donors, generation probabilities were computed with OLGA. Sourced from immuneACCESS, this table was stored by TCRdb with only in-frame sequences that have V and J called. A share of the clones is absent; for the studies checked, an unresolved V gene accounts for under half, and the remainder has no known explanation. That table gives V, J and clone size, and the DNA gave D and trimming. Here the sample has 1,400,000 or so clones; approximately 98.5% occur a single time. The ten top clones hold 0.36% of the sample.

Healthy HIV-negative adults with no recently reported acute infections or vaccinations were included as donors. Every donor was a Caucasian adult residing in Nashville, Tennessee, USA. CD4+ T cells were enriched through magnetic negative selection, after which naive cells were positively selected on CD45RA and the remaining negative fraction served as the memory subset. Blood was collected by leukapheresis, and PBMCs were isolated by Ficoll-Histopaque density gradient centrifugation and then cryopreserved in liquid nitrogen vapor phase. Purity and quantity of every magnetically sorted T cell population were checked by analytical flow cytometry. Genomic DNA was isolated from each sorted fraction and quantified by UV absorbance on a Nanodrop 2000c. The CDR3, cysteine through phenylalanine, is 15 amino acids long. Only the CDR3 region is kept as DNA, spanning 45 bases read in frame from base 1. The germline V gene sets CDR1 to MNHEY and CDR2 to SVGAGI. Compared with germline, V lacks 6 bases and J lacks 1 base; bases without a gene match: 6.

The receptor chain draws on TRBV6-5 and TRBJ1-5; TRBD1 matches 7 bases in the middle. This clonotype was obtained from a man younger than 45 in good health. The sample comprised naive CD4+ T cells sorted from blood. The cell subset or site label on this specimen signifies: CD45RA+ positively selected. The sequenced DNA is TGTGCCAGCAGGAGGATCAGGGGGAGCAATCAGCCCCAGCATTTT. The resulting protein is CASRRIRGSNQPQHF.